What follows are 10 T cell receptor beta chains derived from one specimen sequenced in a study of blood T cell repertoires in COVID-19. Measured with immunoSEQ multiplex PCR; TCRdb has only the in-frame clones, and not every one. The sample lists more than 80,000 clones, roughly 80% occurring once. Source material: peripheral blood. The source of these receptors is a woman aged 55-75 years with acute or convalescent COVID-19.

The chain combines TRBV19 with TRBJ1-5; 8 bases align to TRBD1. Germline V gives CDR1 LNHDA, CDR2 SQIVND (reference sequence). This CDR3 contains 13 residues. The V gene end was trimmed by 6 bases and the J gene end by 4 bases; junction bases not matched to a gene: 2. This CDR3 reads CASRTGVNQPQHF. CDR3 DNA sequence: TGTGCCAGTAGGACAGGGGTAAATCAGCCCCAGCATTTT.

The genes are TRBV15 and TRBJ2-2; 10 nucleotides agree with TRBD2. Germline loops: CDR1 LNHNV, CDR2 YYDKDF (reference sequence). The CDR3 contains 16 residues. With 1 base clipped from V and 2 bases from J, the junction kept 1 base outside the gene matches. DNA of the CDR3: TGTGCCACCAGCAGAGCACTAGCGGGAAACACCGGGGAGCTGTTTTTT. This encodes CATSRALAGNTGELFF.

The chain recombines TRBV10-1 with TRBJ2-5, with D perhaps TRBD1 (6 bases). This CDR3 has 15 amino acids. The ends were cut back, 0 bases at V and 5 bases at J, with 13 bases in the middle. Per the germline V gene, CDR1 is WNHNN and CDR2 is SYGVQD (reference sequence). The CDR3 DNA follows: TGCGCCAGCAGTGAGTCGAAGGCAGGGGCCGAGACCCAGTACTTC. It translates to CASSESKAGAETQYF.

The chain uses TRBV6-1 and TRBJ1-2, with 11 bases matching TRBD1. Germline loops: CDR1 MNHNS, CDR2 SASEGT. The junction had 11 bases not matched to a gene; V was cut back by 2 bases and J by 6 bases. The CDR3 loop spans 17 amino acids. The CDR3 DNA reads TGTGCCAGCAGTGAACGGGACAGGGGGGCGATTTGGGATGGCTACACCTTC. Translating gives CASSERDRGAIWDGYTF.

CDR3 sequence (DNA): TGTGCCATCAGTGAGACGGCCAGGGGTGCAAATCAGCCCCAGCATTTT. Translating it yields CAISETARGANQPQHF. The chain links TRBV10-3 to TRBJ1-5; a possible D gene is TRBD1 (6 bases). V lost 2 bases and J lost 4, with 15 bases in between. This CDR3 contains 16 residues. The germline gives CDR1 ENHRY, CDR2 SYGVKD.

The J gene is TRBJ2-7, the V gene TRBV5-1; 7 bases match TRBD1. Losses at the gene ends were 4 bases for V and 3 bases for J; bases not matched to a gene: 7. In germline, CDR1 is SGHRS, CDR2 YFSETQ. This CDR3 contains 14 residues. CDR3 region: CASSARQGGYEQYF. The CDR3 DNA is TGCGCCAGCAGCGCACGACAGGGCGGCTACGAGCAGTACTTC. Together with reference TRBV5-1 and TRBJ2-7, the CDR3 gives the full variable domain: KAGVTQTPRYLIKTRGQQVTLSCSPISGHRSVSWYQQTPGQGLQFLFEYFSETQRNKGNFPGRFSGRQFSNSRSEMNVSTLELGDSALYLCASSARQGGYEQYFGPGTRLTVT.

The chain uses TRBV18 and TRBJ2-3; 11 positions match TRBD2. Trimming took 4 bases from V and 3 from J; bases not matched to a gene: 3. This CDR3 comprises 15 residues. CDR1 is KGHSH, CDR2 LQKENI, per germline. The CDR3 sequence: CASSLLAGETDTQYF. The CDR3 nucleotides are TGTGCCAGCTCACTACTAGCGGGAGAAACAGATACGCAGTATTTT.

This clone was detected once. The chain employs TRBV27 and TRBJ2-1; D is uncertain. The V gene lost 10 bases and the J gene lost 6 bases, with 10 bases spanning the gap. CDR1 is MNHEY and CDR2 is SMNVEV in the germline V gene (reference sequence). This CDR3 comprises 11 residues. The CDR3, as DNA: TGTGCCACCTCTCTCCGCAATGAGCAGTTCTTC. This gives the protein CATSLRNEQFF.

The J gene is TRBJ2-3, the V gene TRBV6-1; TRBD2 agrees at 9 bases. Germline V gene sequence: CDR1 MNHNS, CDR2 SASEGT. The V segment lost 4 bases and the J segment 2 bases; nucleotides outside the gene matches: 13. CDR3 size: 18 residues. The CDR3 here is CASSGITSGLVTTDTQYF. Written as DNA, the CDR3 is TGTGCCAGCAGTGGCATCACTAGCGGGCTCGTCACCACAGATACGCAGTATTTT.

In this sample, this clone turned up once. The chain uses TRBV29-1 and TRBJ2-4; 7 nucleotides agree with TRBD2. CDR3 size: 15 residues. With 4 bases clipped from V and 5 bases from J, the junction kept 11 bases outside the gene matches. Germline-derived CDR1 and CDR2 are SQVTM and ANQGSEA. The CDR3 is CSVVGGRGWENIQYF. The CDR3 DNA sequence: TGCAGCGTTGTAGGTGGGAGGGGTTGGGAAAACATTCAGTACTTC. Full variable domain (missing parts from reference TRBV29-1 and TRBJ2-4): SAVISQKPSRDICQRGTSLTIQCQVDSQVTMMFWYRQQPGQSLTLIATANQGSEATYESGFVIDKFPISRPNLTFSTLTVSNMSPEDSSIYLCSVVGGRGWENIQYFGAGTRLSVL.